The sequence of this T cell receptor beta chain was determined in a study of blood T cell repertoires in COVID-19. Study in general: Material from acute and convalescent COVID-19 was sourced from the United States, Italy and Spain.

Generated by immunoSEQ multiplex PCR, the TCRdb table keeps only in-frame clones and is missing some. The sample has more than 300,000 clones, around nine tenths seen once. The trim removed 6 bases at V and 10 bases at J, leaving 11 bases unmatched. The CDR3 has 15 residues. Germline CDR1 reads MNHEY; CDR2 reads SVGAGI. Living in under 30 US areas, the participants were between 18 and 89 years of age. Cohorts were determined from participant-reported clinical history. V and J are TRBV6-5 and TRBJ1-6; TRBD1 agrees at 8 bases. Sequenced: PBMCs or T cells enriched from blood (not recorded which). The receptor comes from a young woman who had recovered from COVID-19. The DNA of the CDR3 is TGTGCCAGCAGGCCAACTTACAGGGGGGACTCACCCCTCCACTTT. This gives the protein CASRPTYRGDSPLHF.